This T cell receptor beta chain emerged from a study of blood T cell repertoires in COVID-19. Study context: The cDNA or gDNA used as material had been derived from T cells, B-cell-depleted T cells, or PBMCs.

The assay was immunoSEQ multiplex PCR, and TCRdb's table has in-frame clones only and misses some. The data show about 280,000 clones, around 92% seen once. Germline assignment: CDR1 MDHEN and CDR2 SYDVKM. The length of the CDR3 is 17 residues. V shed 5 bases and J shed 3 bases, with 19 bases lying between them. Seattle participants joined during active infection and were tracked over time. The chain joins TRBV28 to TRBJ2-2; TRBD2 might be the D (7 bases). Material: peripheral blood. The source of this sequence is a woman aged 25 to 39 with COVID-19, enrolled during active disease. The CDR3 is CASSPRGAAIYTGELFF. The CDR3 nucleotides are TGTGCCAGCAGTCCACGGGGGGCCGCGATCTACACCGGGGAGCTGTTTTTT.